These T cell receptor beta chains were read from a single sample in a study of cytomegalovirus exposure and HLA in healthy donors. Libraries were prepared by immunoSEQ multiplex PCR; TCRdb keeps only in-frame clonotypes and omits some of them. The repertoire consists of tens of thousands of clones, with around 80% occurring once and the leading ten covering 2.9%. The sequenced sample was PBMCs. The receptors derive from a man in his fifties or sixties in good health and CMV-seronegative. Both conserved end residues are trimmed from each CDR3.

TRBJ2-7	TRBV25-1	ASSASGAEQY
TRBJ2-1	TRBV7-2	ASSLESSGGRNEQF
TRBJ2-3	TRBV28	ASGTSGVSTDTQY
TRBJ1-4	TRBV19	ATNPGRDRSNEKLF
TRBJ2-7	TRBV5-1	ASSLAGLNYEQY
TRBJ1-2	TRBV15	ATSSRTGAWDYGYT
TRBJ2-4	TRBV27	ASSLIGVAKNIQY
TRBJ2-7	TRBV11-3	ASSLGGTFEEQY
TRBJ1-1	TRBV11-2	ASSSLDRGNTEAF
TRBJ2-3	TRBV6-5	ASSRGGGGDTQY
TRBJ1-2	TRBV6-1	ATGVGDYGYT
TRBJ2-2	TRBV7-9	ASSLGQYQTGELF
TRBJ2-2	TRBV6-1	ASSEASWLNGELF
TRBJ1-3	TRBV7-8	ASRLTGDSGNTIY
TRBJ2-3	TRBV7-2	ASEAWRGSTDTQY
TRBJ2-5	TRBV5-4	ASSWTSGGGETQY
TRBJ1-5	TRBV5-1	ASSLGEGNQPQH
TRBJ1-6	TRBV5-1	ASSGTGRTLALH
TRBJ2-3	TRBV7-3	ASSSLGGGGVLDTQY